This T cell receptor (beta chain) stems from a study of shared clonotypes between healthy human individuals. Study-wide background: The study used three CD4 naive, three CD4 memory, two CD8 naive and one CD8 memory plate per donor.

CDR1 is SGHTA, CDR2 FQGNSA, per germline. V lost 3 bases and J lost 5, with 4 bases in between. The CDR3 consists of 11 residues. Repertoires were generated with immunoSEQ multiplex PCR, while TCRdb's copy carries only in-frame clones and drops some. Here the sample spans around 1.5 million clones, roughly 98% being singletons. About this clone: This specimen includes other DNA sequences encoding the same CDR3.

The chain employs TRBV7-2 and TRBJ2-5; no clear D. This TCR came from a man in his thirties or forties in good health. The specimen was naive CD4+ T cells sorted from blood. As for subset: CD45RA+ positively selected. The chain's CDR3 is CASSFPETQYF. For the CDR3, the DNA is TGTGCCAGCAGCTTTCCCGAGACCCAGTACTTC.